Presented here are 29 T cell receptor beta chains from one specimen sequenced in a study of blood T cell repertoires in COVID-19 (dated by TCRdb to 2020 to 2022). The library relied on the immunoSEQ multiplex PCR assay. TCRdb stores this immuneACCESS table with in-frame sequences only. Part of the clones is absent; in the studies checked, under half of the shortfall reflects unresolved V genes, and no reason is known for the rest. The sample table shows 90,000 or so clones, and roughly nine tenths are seen once. 5.2% of the sample is in the top ten clones. The specimen sequenced was peripheral blood. These receptors all stem from a woman older than 75 with active COVID-19.

The chain employs TRBV12-5 and TRBJ2-1; 7 bases are a match to TRBD2. This CDR3 has 16 residues. Germline CDR1 LGHNT, CDR2 FRNRAP. J gave up 6 bases and V 1 base, and 9 bases lay outside the gene matches. This CDR3 is CASGLGLGGSTNEQFF. CDR3 bases: TGTGCTAGTGGTTTGGGCCTCGGGGGGTCGACCAATGAGCAGTTCTTC. Drawing the rest from reference TRBV12-5 and TRBJ2-1, the complete variable domain is DARVTQTPRHKVTEMGQEVTMRCQPILGHNTVFWYRQTMMQGLELLAYFRNRAPLDDSGMPKDRFSAEMPDATLATLKIQPSEPRDSAVYFCASGLGLGGSTNEQFFGPGTRLTVL.

The chain is built from TRBV21-1 and TRBJ2-3; the table's D call TRBD2 went unverified against the DNA. TRBV21-1 is a recognized pseudogene. This CDR3 comprises 19 residues. The CDR3 sequence is CASSKSPRTSGRSTDTQYF. CDR3 bases: TGTGCCAGCAGCAAAAGCCCTAGGACTAGCGGGAGGAGCACAGATACGCAGTATTTT.

CDR3 sequence: CATRTSGYTGELFF. The CDR3 region has the DNA TGTGCCACCCGGACTAGCGGCTACACCGGGGAGCTGTTTTTT. The chain links TRBV2 to TRBJ2-2; 10 nucleotides align to TRBD2. This CDR3 has 14 residues. V shed 10 bases, J shed 3 bases, and the junction held 5 bases outside the gene matches. Germline CDR1 and CDR2: SNHLY and FYNNEI.

The chain joins TRBV6-6 to TRBJ2-5, with 7 positions matching TRBD2. Germline CDR1 reads MNHNY; CDR2 reads SVGAGI (reference sequence). The CDR3 totals 14 residues. V was pared by 6 bases and J by 2 bases, with 6 bases of the junction left unmatched. DNA of the CDR3: TGTGCCAGCAGCCCAGCGGGACTGCAAGAGACCCAGTACTTC. Translation: CASSPAGLQETQYF.

This sequence joins TRBV14 and TRBJ2-7, with TRBD1 identical over 7 bases. Germline V gives CDR1 SGHDN, CDR2 FVKESK. The CDR3 has 13 residues. The V and J ends lost 6 bases and 0 bases, in that order; junction bases with no gene match: 2. CDR3 protein: CASRGTDSYEQYF. In DNA, the CDR3 is TGTGCCAGCAGAGGGACAGACTCCTACGAGCAGTACTTC.

The rearrangement uses TRBV11-2 and TRBJ2-7; perhaps TRBD1 as D (5 bases). Germline V CDR1 and CDR2: SGHAT, FQNNGV. Trimming cost V 7 bases and J 1 base, with 20 bases left between them. The CDR3 consists of 16 residues. The CDR3 DNA follows: TGTGCCAGCAATAAACTCGACAGCCCGATATCCTACGAGCAGTACTTC. Its protein is CASNKLDSPISYEQYF. Looking up the rest from reference TRBV11-2 and TRBJ2-7 gives the full variable domain: EAGVAQSPRYKIIEKRQSVAFWCNPISGHATLYWYQQILGQGPKLLIQFQNNGVVDDSQLPKDRFSAERLKGVDSTLKIQPAKLEDSAVYLCASNKLDSPISYEQYFGPGTRLTVT.

This clone was counted once. The gene calls are TRBV3-1 (or the pseudogene TRBV3-2) and TRBJ2-5, with TRBD2 as a possible D gene (6 bases). There are 12 residues in the CDR3. Trimming took off 0 bases at V and 9 bases at J, with 8 bases between the two ends. Germline CDR1 LGHDT, CDR2 YNNKEL (reference sequence). The CDR3 sequence: CASSQDWGAQYF. The DNA of the CDR3 is TGTGCCAGCAGCCAAGATTGGGGGGCCCAGTACTTC.

This clone was detected only once. This chain links TRBV5-1 with TRBJ1-4; D uncertain. Germline V lookup: CDR1 SGHRS, CDR2 YFSETQ. The CDR3 length is 16 residues. With 0 bases removed from V and 0 bases from J, the gap between germline ends came to 9 bases. CDR3 amino acids: CASSLVAGPTNEKLFF. CDR3 DNA sequence: TGCGCCAGCAGCTTGGTGGCGGGTCCAACTAATGAAAAACTGTTTTTT.

This chain joins TRBV7-9 and TRBJ2-1, with D perhaps TRBD2 (7 bases). The germline V gene encodes CDR1 SEHNR and CDR2 FQNEAQ (reference sequence). Trimming stripped 5 bases from V and 7 bases from J, with 27 bases between. This CDR3 has 18 amino acids. Here the CDR3 reads CASSIRQARLARGNEQFF. The CDR3 coding sequence is TGTGCCAGCAGCATACGACAGGCACGACTAGCTCGGGGAAATGAGCAGTTCTTC. Complete variable domain (other parts from reference TRBV7-9 and TRBJ2-1): DTGVSQNPRHKITKRGQNVTFRCDPISEHNRLYWYRQTLGQGPEFLTYFQNEAQLEKSRLLSDRFSAERPKGSFSTLEIQRTEQGDSAMYLCASSIRQARLARGNEQFFGPGTRLTVL.

The DNA of the CDR3 is TGTGCCAGCACCCTCGCCGGGACAGGAGACTATGGCTACACCTTC. This codes for CASTLAGTGDYGYTF. The rearrangement uses TRBV2 and TRBJ1-2, with 8 positions matching TRBD1. The CDR3 length is 15 residues. Germline CDR1 reads SNHLY; CDR2 reads FYNNEI. Germline trimming cut 7 bases from V and 3 bases from J; bases unmatched to any gene: 10.

V gene TRBV6-2 or TRBV6-3 combines with J gene TRBJ1-2, with D tentatively TRBD1 (6 bases). There are 17 residues in the CDR3. V lost 1 base and J 6 bases, leaving 21 bases between the germline ends. CDR1 MNHEY and CDR2 SVGEGT come from the germline V gene. The CDR3 coding sequence is TGTGCCAGCAGTTACTGGTTCCAAAACAGGGATAAGGATGGCTACACCTTC. Residues: CASSYWFQNRDKDGYTF.

This clone was seen once. The rearrangement uses TRBV6-6 and TRBJ2-7; no clear D. Deletions cut 6 bases from V and 2 bases from J, with 32 bases between. The germline CDR1 and CDR2 sequences are MNHNY and SVGAGI (reference sequence). The CDR3 runs 20 residues. CDR3 nucleotide sequence: TGTGCCAGCAGCCCCCACGGCCCCTCCCAGCCCTCACAGAGAACCTACGAGCAGTACTTC. Translating it yields CASSPHGPSQPSQRTYEQYF.

The J gene is TRBJ2-1, the V gene TRBV29-1; weak D call: TRBD1 (6 bases). The CDR3 is made up of 14 amino acids. The V gene's germline CDR1 is SQVTM and CDR2 ANQGSEA. Deletions cut 3 bases from V and 4 bases from J, with 13 bases between. CDR3 DNA sequence: TGCAGCGTTGATTTACAGGGCACATACAATGAGCAGTTCTTC. Its protein is CSVDLQGTYNEQFF.

This clone was observed once. The rearrangement uses TRBV28 and TRBJ2-3, with D possibly TRBD2 on 6 matching bases. Germline loops: CDR1 MDHEN, CDR2 SYDVKM. The CDR3 loop spans 16 amino acids. Trimming removed 3 bases at V and 2 bases at J, with 15 bases between. CDR3 loop: CASSFERVIYTDTQYF. The CDR3 nucleotides are TGTGCCAGCAGTTTTGAGCGGGTTATTTACACAGATACGCAGTATTTT.

The chain recombines TRBV28 with TRBJ1-2; TRBD1 matches at 10 bases. Looked up from germline, CDR1 is MDHEN and CDR2 is SYDVKM. The V segment lost 8 bases and the J segment 4 bases; nucleotides outside the gene matches: 7. The CDR3 sequence is 14 residues long. The CDR3 DNA reads TGTGCCAGCCGACAGGGGGCGTCAATCTATGGCTACACCTTC. Translating gives CASRQGASIYGYTF.

V usage is TRBV5-6 and J usage is TRBJ1-2; D gene ambiguous. V gave up 3 bases and J gave up 8 bases, with 17 bases separating them. CDR1 and CDR2 (germline): SGHDT, YYEEEE. CDR3 length: 14 amino acids. CDR3 coding DNA: TGTGCCAGCAGCTGGGAGGTCCGATCGGGCGGCTACACCTTC. This codes for CASSWEVRSGGYTF.

The rearrangement links TRBV5-1 to TRBJ2-7; no firm D call. Trimming took 0 bases from V and 6 from J, leaving 10 bases between them. This CDR3 has 13 residues. CDR1 is SGHRS and CDR2 is YFSETQ in the germline V gene. CDR3 protein: CASSLGAAFEQYF. CDR3 DNA sequence: TGCGCCAGCAGCTTGGGGGCAGCTTTCGAGCAGTACTTC.

This clone was picked up one time. The chain couples TRBV19 to TRBJ2-1; 12 nucleotides align to TRBD2. J lost 8 bases, V lost 5 bases, and 16 bases had no gene match. Germline CDR1 is LNHDA and CDR2 is SQIVND (reference sequence). This CDR3 spans 18 amino acids. CDR3 sequence (DNA): TGTGCCAGTAGTCCAACCCTTTCGACTAGCGGGAGTGGCGATGAGCAGTTCTTC. Its protein is CASSPTLSTSGSGDEQFF.

The chain is built from TRBV5-1 and TRBJ2-1; 11 nucleotides agree with TRBD2. This CDR3 has 17 residues. V trimming: 4 bases; J trimming: 2 bases; junction bases outside the gene matches: 8. CDR1 is SGHRS, CDR2 YFSETQ, per germline. This CDR3 reads CASSPRLAGSAYNEQFF. CDR3 bases: TGCGCCAGCAGCCCTAGACTAGCGGGATCGGCCTACAATGAGCAGTTCTTC.

V usage is TRBV14 and J usage is TRBJ1-1; TRBD1 agrees at 10 bases. The CDR3 loop spans 14 amino acids. The V gene end was trimmed by 5 bases and the J gene end by 11 bases; junction bases not matched to a gene: 11. The V gene's germline CDR1 is SGHDN and CDR2 FVKESK. The CDR3 DNA is TGTGCCAGCAGCTCACACCCGGGACAGGGGTTGGCTTTCTTT. This translates into CASSSHPGQGLAFF.

The rearrangement joins TRBV5-1 to TRBJ1-1; D is ambiguous. Trimming took 6 bases from V and 1 from J, leaving 10 bases between them. CDR1 is SGHRS and CDR2 is YFSETQ in the germline V gene. The CDR3 totals 13 residues. CDR3: CASKAAENTEAFF. DNA for the CDR3: TGCGCCAGCAAGGCAGCGGAGAACACTGAAGCTTTCTTT.

The chain joins TRBV2 to TRBJ1-4; D is undetermined. There are 15 residues in the CDR3. CDR1 is SNHLY, CDR2 FYNNEI, per germline. V gave up 9 bases and J gave up 5 bases, with 19 bases separating them. The CDR3 protein is CASLSSANGNEKLFF. DNA of the CDR3: TGTGCCAGTTTGTCCTCCGCCAACGGGAATGAAAAACTGTTTTTT.

This chain joins TRBV5-4 and TRBJ1-2, with 7 bases that match TRBD1. The CDR3 runs 14 residues. CDR1 and CDR2 (germline): SGHNT, YYREEE (reference sequence). Germline trimming cut 4 bases from V and 1 base from J; bases unmatched to any gene: 4. CDR3 residues: CASSLGQFNYGYTF. Written as DNA, the CDR3 is TGTGCCAGCAGCCTGGGACAGTTTAACTATGGCTACACCTTC. The full variable domain, with the rest looked up from reference TRBV5-4 and TRBJ1-2, is ETGVTQSPTHLIKTRGQQVTLRCSSQSGHNTVSWYQQALGQGPQFIFQYYREEENGRGNFPPRFSGLQFPNYSSELNVNALELDDSALYLCASSLGQFNYGYTFGSGTRLTVV.

To note about this clone: The same CDR3 is also encoded by other DNA sequences in this sample. V and J are TRBV28 and TRBJ2-7; 12 nucleotides align to TRBD1. Losses at the gene ends were 10 bases for V and 9 bases for J; bases not matched to a gene: 13. Germline CDR1 reads MDHEN; CDR2 reads SYDVKM. This CDR3 spans 14 amino acids. The CDR3 DNA reads as TGTGCCATCACAGCGGGACAGGGGGCTCTTGGGCAGTACTTC. Its translation is CAITAGQGALGQYF.

The rearrangement uses TRBV7-9 and TRBJ1-2; D is possibly TRBD1 (5 bases). The germline gives CDR1 SEHNR, CDR2 FQNEAQ (reference sequence). The CDR3 spans 15 residues. V lost 1 base and J 2 bases, leaving 11 bases between the germline ends. CDR3 nucleotide sequence: TGTGCCAGCAGCTTAGGTCAGGGCAGGAACTATGGCTACACCTTC. Its protein is CASSLGQGRNYGYTF.

The V and J genes are TRBV6-4 and TRBJ1-2; 9 bases map to TRBD1. The CDR3 runs 13 residues. V trimming: 3 bases; J trimming: 7 bases; junction bases outside the gene matches: 3. The germline V gene has CDR1 MRHNA and CDR2 SNTAGT. The CDR3 DNA follows: TGTGCCAGCAGTGAAACAGGGGGCTCTGGCTACACCTTC. Its protein product is CASSETGGSGYTF.

This chain joins TRBV11-1 and TRBJ1-4, with 8 bases matching TRBD1. There are 16 residues in the CDR3. Germline trimming cut 5 bases from V and 5 bases from J; bases unmatched to any gene: 10. Germline CDR1 reads SGHAT; CDR2 reads FQDESV (reference sequence). CDR3 coding DNA: TGTGCCAGCAGCGCCCTCGGACAGGGCAAGAATGAAAAACTGTTTTTT. Translated, it gives CASSALGQGKNEKLFF.

J is TRBJ2-1 and V is TRBV19; D remains unclear. The CDR3 runs 16 residues. Trimming removed 0 bases from V and 8 bases from J, with 17 bases in between. The V gene's germline CDR1 is LNHDA and CDR2 SQIVND (reference sequence). CDR3 region: CASSIEAFRSVDEQFF. The CDR3 nucleotides are TGTGCCAGTAGTATAGAAGCCTTTCGGTCGGTAGATGAGCAGTTCTTC.

This sequence joins TRBV7-3 and TRBJ1-4; D is ambiguous. The V gene lost 5 bases and the J gene lost 7 bases, with 11 bases spanning the gap. Germline-derived CDR1 and CDR2 are SGHTA and FQGTGA. The length of the CDR3 is 13 residues. CDR3 residues: CASSRGLGEKLFF. The CDR3 DNA is TGTGCCAGCAGCCGTGGACTAGGTGAAAAACTGTTTTTT.